This is a list of T cell receptor beta chains from one sample in a study of OX40 agonist ivuxolimab in advanced cancers. Libraries were prepared by immunoSEQ multiplex PCR; TCRdb keeps only in-frame clonotypes and omits some of them. Among about 59,000 clones listed, approximately 89% were seen once. The sample in question was CD4+ or CD8+ T cells sorted from blood, obtained in a trial of the OX40 agonist ivuxolimab. The source is an adult with an advanced solid tumor such as melanoma, head and neck, liver or kidney cancer. The CDR3 runs from the conserved cysteine through the conserved F or W. D genes are given only for firm matches. Size is stated for part of the rows, as once, few or many counts, or as a class when the clone is expanded.

>.|TRBJ1-5|TRBV28|.
TGTGCCAGCAGTAGAGGGGAAGGTCAGCCCCAGCATTTT
CASSRGEGQPQHF
>.|TRBJ2-7|TRBV18|TRBD1
TGTGCCAGCTCACCACGGACAGGAAATCTATACGAGCAGTACTTC
CASSPRTGNLYEQYF
>few|TRBJ1-1|TRBV5-1|.
TGCGCCAGCAGAGGGATCGACACTGAAGCTTTCTTT
CASRGIDTEAFF
>.|TRBJ1-1|TRBV29-1|.
TGCAGCGTAGGGGGGATCGTAGGCACTGAAGCTTTCTTT
CSVGGIVGTEAFF
>.|TRBJ2-3|TRBV6-1|TRBD1
TGTGCCAGCAGTGAAAGGGACAGTAGCACAGATACGCAGTATTTT
CASSERDSSTDTQYF
>.|TRBJ2-1|TRBV27|.
TGTGCCAGCAGTTTATTGCCAAGCTCCTACAATGAGCAGTTCTTC
CASSLLPSSYNEQFF
>.|TRBJ1-1|TRBV7-8|.
TGTGCCAGCAGCTTAGGGCCCATGAACACTGAAGCTTTCTTT
CASSLGPMNTEAFF
>.|TRBJ2-1|TRBV10-3|TRBD2
TGTGCCATCAGTGGAGGTAGTGGGACGGGACTAAACAATGAGCAGTTCTTC
CAISGGSGTGLNNEQFF
>once|TRBJ1-2|TRBV6-5|.
TGTGCCAGCAGGGCTGGTTCTTACTATGGCTACACCTTC
CASRAGSYYGYTF
>.|TRBJ1-1|TRBV2|.
TGTGCCAGCAGTATACATATGAACACTGAAGCTTTCTTT
CASSIHMNTEAFF
>few|TRBJ1-5|TRBV5-1|.
TGCGCCAGCAGCTTAAGGGATGGACAGCCCCAGCATTTT
CASSLRDGQPQHF
>.|TRBJ2-3|TRBV19|TRBD2
TGTGCCAGTAGTCTAGCGGGAATAAGAGATACGCAGTATTTT
CASSLAGIRDTQYF
>few|TRBJ1-5|TRBV19|.
TGTGCCAGTAGTTACAGACCCAATCAGCCCCAGCATTTT
CASSYRPNQPQHF
>.|TRBJ2-5|TRBV5-1|.
TGCGCCAGCAGCTTGAGCAGGGTTGGGGAGACCCAGTACTTC
CASSLSRVGETQYF
>.|TRBJ2-3|TRBV10-1|.
TGCGCCAGCAGTGAGTCGATTACAGGACTCACAGATACGCAGTATTTT
CASSESITGLTDTQYF